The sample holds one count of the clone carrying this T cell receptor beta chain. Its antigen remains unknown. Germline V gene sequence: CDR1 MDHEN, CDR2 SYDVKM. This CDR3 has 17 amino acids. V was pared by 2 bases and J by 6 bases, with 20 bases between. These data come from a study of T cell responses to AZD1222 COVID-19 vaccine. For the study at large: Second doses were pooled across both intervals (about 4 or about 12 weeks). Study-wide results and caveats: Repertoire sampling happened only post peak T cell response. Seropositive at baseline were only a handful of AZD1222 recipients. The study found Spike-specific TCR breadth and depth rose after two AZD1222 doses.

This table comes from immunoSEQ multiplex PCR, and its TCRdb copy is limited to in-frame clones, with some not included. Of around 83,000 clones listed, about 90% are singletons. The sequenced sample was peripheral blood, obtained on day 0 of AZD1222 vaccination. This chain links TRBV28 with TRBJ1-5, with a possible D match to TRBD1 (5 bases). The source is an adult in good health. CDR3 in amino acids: CASSLRGLGVGRQPQHF. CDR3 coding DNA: TGTGCCAGCAGTTTACGGGGTTTAGGGGTTGGGCGTCAGCCCCAGCATTTT.